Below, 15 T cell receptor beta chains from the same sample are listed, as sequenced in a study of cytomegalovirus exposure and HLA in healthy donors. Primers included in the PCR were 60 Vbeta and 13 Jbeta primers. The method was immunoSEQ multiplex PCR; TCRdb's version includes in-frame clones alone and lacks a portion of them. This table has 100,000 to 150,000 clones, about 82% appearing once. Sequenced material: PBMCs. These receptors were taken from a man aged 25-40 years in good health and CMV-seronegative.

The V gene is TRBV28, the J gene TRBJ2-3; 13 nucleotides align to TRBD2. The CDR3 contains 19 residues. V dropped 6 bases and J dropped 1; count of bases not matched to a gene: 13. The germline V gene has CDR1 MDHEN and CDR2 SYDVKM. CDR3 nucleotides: TGTGCCAGCAGAACCACCGGGACTAGCGGGACAGAACGCACAGATACGCAGTATTTT. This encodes CASRTTGTSGTERTDTQYF.

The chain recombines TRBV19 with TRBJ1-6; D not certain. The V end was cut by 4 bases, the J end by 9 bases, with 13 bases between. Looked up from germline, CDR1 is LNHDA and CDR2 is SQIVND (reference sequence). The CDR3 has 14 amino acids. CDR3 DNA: TGTGCCAGTAGTACACAAGGAGAGCTTTCACCCCTCCACTTT. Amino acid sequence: CASSTQGELSPLHF.

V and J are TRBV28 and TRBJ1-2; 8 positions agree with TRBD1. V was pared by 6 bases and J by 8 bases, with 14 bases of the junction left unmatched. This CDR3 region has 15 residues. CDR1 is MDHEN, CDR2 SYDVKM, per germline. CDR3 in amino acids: CASSPGTGPTGGYTF. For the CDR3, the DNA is TGTGCCAGCAGCCCCGGGACAGGTCCGACGGGAGGCTACACCTTC.

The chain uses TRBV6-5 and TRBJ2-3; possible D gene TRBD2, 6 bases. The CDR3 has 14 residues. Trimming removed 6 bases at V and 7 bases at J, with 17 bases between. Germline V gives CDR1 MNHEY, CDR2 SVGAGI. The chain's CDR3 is CASRPLGGGNTQYF. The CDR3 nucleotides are TGTGCCAGCAGGCCGCTGGGAGGTGGAAATACGCAGTATTTT.

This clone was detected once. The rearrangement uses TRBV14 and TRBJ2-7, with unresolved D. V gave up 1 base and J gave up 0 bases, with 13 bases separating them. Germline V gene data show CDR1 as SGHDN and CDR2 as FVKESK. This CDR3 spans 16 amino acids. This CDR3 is CASSQGIGWNSYEQYF. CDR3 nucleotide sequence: TGTGCCAGCAGCCAAGGGATCGGGTGGAACTCCTACGAGCAGTACTTC.

The CDR3 region has the DNA TGTGCCAGCAGGACCGGACGGGACAGGGGAGGGAATCAGCCCCAGCATTTT. This sequence encodes CASRTGRDRGGNQPQHF. The chain carries TRBV28 and TRBJ1-5; 10 nucleotides match TRBD1. Germline V CDR1 and CDR2: MDHEN, SYDVKM. CDR3 length: 17 amino acids. V dropped 6 bases and J dropped 4; count of bases not matched to a gene: 12.

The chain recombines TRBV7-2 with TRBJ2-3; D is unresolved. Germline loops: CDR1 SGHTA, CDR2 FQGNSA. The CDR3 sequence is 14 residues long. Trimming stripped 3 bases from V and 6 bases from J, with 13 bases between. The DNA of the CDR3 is TGTGCCAGCAGCTTTTTCGTCTCTCGGGATACGCAGTATTTT. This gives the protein CASSFFVSRDTQYF.

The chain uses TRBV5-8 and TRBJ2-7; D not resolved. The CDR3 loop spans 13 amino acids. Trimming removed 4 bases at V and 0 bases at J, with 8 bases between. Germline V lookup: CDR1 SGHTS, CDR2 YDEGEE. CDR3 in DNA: TGTGCCAGCAGCCTACTTAGCTCCTACGAGCAGTACTTC. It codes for CASSLLSSYEQYF.

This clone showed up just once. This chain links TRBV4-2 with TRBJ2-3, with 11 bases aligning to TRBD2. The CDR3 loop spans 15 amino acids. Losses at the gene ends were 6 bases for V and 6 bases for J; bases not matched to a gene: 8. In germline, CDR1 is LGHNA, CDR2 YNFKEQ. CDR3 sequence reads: CASRYTSGSLDTQYF. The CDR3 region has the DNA TGTGCCAGCAGGTATACTAGCGGGAGTCTCGATACGCAGTATTTT.

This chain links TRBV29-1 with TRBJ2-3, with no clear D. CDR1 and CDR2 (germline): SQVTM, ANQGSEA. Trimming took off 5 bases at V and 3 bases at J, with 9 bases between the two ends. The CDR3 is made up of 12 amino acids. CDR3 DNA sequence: TGCAGCGTTAAGAAGGAGACAGATACGCAGTATTTT. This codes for CSVKKETDTQYF.

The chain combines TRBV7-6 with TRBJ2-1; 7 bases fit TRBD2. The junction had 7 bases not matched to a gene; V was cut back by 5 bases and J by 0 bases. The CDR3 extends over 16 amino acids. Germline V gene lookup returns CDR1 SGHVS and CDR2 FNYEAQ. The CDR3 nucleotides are TGTGCCAGCAGCCCCGAGACTAGCAGCTCCTACAATGAGCAGTTCTTC. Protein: CASSPETSSSYNEQFF. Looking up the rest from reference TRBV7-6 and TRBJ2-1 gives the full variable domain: GAGVSQSPRYKVTKRGQDVALRCDPISGHVSLYWYRQALGQGPEFLTYFNYEAQQDKSGLPNDRFSAERPEGSISTLTIQRTEQRDSAMYRCASSPETSSSYNEQFFGPGTRLTVL.

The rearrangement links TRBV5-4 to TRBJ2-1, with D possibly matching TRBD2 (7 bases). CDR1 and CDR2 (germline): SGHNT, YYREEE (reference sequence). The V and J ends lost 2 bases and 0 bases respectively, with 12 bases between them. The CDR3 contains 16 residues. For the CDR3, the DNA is TGTGCCAGCAGCTTACCCCGGGGGGCCTCCTACAATGAGCAGTTCTTC. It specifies CASSLPRGASYNEQFF.

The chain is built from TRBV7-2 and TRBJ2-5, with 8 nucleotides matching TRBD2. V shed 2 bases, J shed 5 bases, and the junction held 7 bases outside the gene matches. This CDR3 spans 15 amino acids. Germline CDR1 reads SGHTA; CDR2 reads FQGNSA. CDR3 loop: CASSLTSGGGETQYF. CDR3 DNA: TGTGCCAGCAGCTTAACCAGCGGGGGCGGGGAGACCCAGTACTTC.

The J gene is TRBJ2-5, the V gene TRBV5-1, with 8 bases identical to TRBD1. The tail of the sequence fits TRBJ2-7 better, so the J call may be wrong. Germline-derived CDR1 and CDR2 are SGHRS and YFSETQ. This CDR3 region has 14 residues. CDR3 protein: CASSLTGGLYEQYF. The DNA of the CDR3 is TGCGCCAGCAGCTTGACAGGGGGTTTGTACGAGCAGTACTTC.

The CDR3 reads CASSYSRQGETQYF. DNA of the CDR3: TGTGCCAGCAGTTACTCGAGACAGGGAGAGACCCAGTACTTC. The rearrangement joins TRBV6-5 to TRBJ2-5; 7 nucleotides align to TRBD1. The V and J ends lost 0 bases and 4 bases, in that order; junction bases with no gene match: 2. This CDR3 comprises 14 residues. The V gene's germline CDR1 is MNHEY and CDR2 SVGAGI.